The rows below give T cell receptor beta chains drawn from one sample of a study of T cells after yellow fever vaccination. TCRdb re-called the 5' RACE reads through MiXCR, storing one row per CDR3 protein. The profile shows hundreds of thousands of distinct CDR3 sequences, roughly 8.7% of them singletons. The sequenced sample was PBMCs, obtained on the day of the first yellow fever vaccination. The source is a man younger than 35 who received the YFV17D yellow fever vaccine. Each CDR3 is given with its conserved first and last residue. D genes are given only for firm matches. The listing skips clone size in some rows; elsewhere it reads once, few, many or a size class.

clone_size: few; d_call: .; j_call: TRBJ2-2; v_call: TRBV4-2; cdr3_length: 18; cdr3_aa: CASSQGSTLAPNTGELFF; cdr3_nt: TGTGCCAGCAGCCAAGGATCGACCCTAGCCCCGAACACCGGGGAGCTGTTTTTT
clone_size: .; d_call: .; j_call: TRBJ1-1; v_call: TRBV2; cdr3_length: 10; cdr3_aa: CASSGGGAFF; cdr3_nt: TGTGCCAGCAGTGGGGGTGGGGCTTTCTTT
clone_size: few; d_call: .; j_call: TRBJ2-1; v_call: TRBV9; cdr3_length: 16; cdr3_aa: CASSTTGTVSGNEQFF; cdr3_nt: TGTGCCAGCAGCACCACCGGGACCGTCTCCGGCAATGAGCAGTTCTTC
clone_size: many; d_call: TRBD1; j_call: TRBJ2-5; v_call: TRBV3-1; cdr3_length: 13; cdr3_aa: CASGDRGLETQYF; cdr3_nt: TGTGCCAGCGGGGACAGGGGATTGGAGACCCAGTACTTC
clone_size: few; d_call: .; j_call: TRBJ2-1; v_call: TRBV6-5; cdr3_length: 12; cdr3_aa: CASNFGVGEQFF; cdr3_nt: TGTGCCAGCAATTTCGGGGTTGGGGAGCAGTTCTTC
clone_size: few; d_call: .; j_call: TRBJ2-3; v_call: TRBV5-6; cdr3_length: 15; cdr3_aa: CASSPWRGYTDTQYF; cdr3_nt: TGTGCCAGCAGCCCGTGGCGAGGGTACACAGATACGCAGTATTTT
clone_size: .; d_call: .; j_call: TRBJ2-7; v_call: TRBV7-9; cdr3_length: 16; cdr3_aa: CASSLSGATFSYEQYF; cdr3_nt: TGTGCCAGCAGCTTATCGGGCGCCACATTCTCCTACGAGCAGTACTTC
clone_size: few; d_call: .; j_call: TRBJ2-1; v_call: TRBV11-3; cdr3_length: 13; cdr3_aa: CASSLIPSTGQFF; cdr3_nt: TGTGCCAGCAGCTTAATACCGTCCACCGGGCAGTTCTTC
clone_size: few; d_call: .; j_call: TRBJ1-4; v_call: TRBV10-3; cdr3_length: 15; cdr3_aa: CAISEEGGRNEKLFF; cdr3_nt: TGTGCCATCAGTGAGGAGGGGGGGCGTAATGAAAAACTGTTTTTT
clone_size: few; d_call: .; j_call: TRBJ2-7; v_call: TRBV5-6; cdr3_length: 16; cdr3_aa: CASSLLGPNGIYEQYF; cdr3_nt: TGTGCCAGCAGCTTGTTGGGACCGAATGGGATCTACGAGCAGTACTTC
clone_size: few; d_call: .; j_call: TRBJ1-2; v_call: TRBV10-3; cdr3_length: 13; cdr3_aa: CATAPGHVYGYTF; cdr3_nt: TGTGCCACCGCTCCGGGACATGTCTATGGCTACACCTTC
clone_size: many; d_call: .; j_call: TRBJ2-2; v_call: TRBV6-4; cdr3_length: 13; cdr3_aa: CASSDSEVGELFF; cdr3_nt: TGTGCCAGCAGTGACTCAGAGGTCGGGGAGCTGTTTTTT
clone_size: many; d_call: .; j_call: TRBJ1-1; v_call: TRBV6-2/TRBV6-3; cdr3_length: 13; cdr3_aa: CASVFSSNTEAFF; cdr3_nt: TGTGCCAGTGTCTTCAGCTCCAACACTGAAGCTTTCTTT
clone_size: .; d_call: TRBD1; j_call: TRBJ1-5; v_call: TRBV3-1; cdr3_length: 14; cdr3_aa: CASSPGTASQPQHF; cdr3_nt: TGTGCCAGCAGCCCTGGGACAGCCAGTCAGCCCCAGCATTTT
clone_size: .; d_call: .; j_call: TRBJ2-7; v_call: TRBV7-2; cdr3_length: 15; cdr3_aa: CASSLAWDTAYEQYF; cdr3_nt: TGTGCCAGCAGCTTAGCGTGGGACACAGCCTACGAGCAGTACTTC
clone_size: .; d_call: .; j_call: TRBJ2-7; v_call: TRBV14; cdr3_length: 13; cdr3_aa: CASGQINPYEQYF; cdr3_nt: TGTGCCAGCGGACAGATTAACCCCTACGAGCAGTACTTC
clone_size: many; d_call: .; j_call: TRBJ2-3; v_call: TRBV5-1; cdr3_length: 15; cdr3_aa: CASSLERLGVDTQYF; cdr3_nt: TGCGCCAGCAGCTTGGAACGGTTGGGGGTGGATACGCAGTATTTT
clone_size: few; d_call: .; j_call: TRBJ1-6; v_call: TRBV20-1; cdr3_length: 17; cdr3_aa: CSASGAGSSSYNSPLHF; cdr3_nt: TGCAGTGCTAGTGGGGCAGGCAGTAGCTCCTATAATTCACCCCTCCACTTT
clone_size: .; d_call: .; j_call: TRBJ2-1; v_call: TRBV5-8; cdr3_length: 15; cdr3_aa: CASSLMGDSYNEQFF; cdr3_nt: TGTGCCAGCAGCTTGATGGGGGACTCCTACAATGAGCAGTTCTTC
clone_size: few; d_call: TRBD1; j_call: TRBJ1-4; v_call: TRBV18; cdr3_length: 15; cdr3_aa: CASSPLTGQEEKLFF; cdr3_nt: TGTGCCAGCTCACCCCTGACAGGGCAAGAGGAAAAACTGTTTTTT
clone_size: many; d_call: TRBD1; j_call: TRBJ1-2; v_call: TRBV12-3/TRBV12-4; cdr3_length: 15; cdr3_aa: CASSPYPTGLYGYTF; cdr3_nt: TGTGCCAGCAGTCCCTACCCGACAGGGCTCTATGGCTACACCTTC
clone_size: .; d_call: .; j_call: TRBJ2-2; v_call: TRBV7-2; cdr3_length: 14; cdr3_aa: CASSRTVYTGELFF; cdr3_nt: TGTGCCAGCAGCCGGACCGTTTACACCGGGGAGCTGTTTTTT
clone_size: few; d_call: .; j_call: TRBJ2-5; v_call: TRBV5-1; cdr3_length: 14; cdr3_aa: CASSLKPPGETQYF; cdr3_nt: TGCGCCAGCAGCTTGAAGCCCCCTGGAGAGACCCAGTACTTC
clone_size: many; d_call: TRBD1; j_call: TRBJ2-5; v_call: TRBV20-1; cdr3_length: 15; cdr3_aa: CSANSRDRPFRTQYF; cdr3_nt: TGCAGTGCAAATTCCCGGGACAGGCCCTTCAGGACCCAGTACTTC
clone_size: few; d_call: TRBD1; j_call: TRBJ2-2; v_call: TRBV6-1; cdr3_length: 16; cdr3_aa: CASSIRQGAISGELFF; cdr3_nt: TGTGCCAGCTCTATAAGACAGGGGGCCATTTCTGGGGAGCTGTTTTTT
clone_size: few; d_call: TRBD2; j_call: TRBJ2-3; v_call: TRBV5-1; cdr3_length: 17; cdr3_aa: CASSLIAGDTTTDTQYF; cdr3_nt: TGCGCCAGCAGCTTGATAGCGGGGGACACAACCACAGATACGCAGTATTTT
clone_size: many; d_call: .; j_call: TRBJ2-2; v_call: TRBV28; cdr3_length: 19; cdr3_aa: CASSHMKASRFANTGELFF; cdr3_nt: TGTGCCAGCAGCCACATGAAGGCCTCACGTTTCGCGAACACCGGGGAGCTGTTTTTT
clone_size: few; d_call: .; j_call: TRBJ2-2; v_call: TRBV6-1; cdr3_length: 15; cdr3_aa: CASSERAGAPGELFF; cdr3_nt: TGTGCCAGCAGTGAACGGGCGGGGGCGCCCGGGGAGCTGTTTTTT
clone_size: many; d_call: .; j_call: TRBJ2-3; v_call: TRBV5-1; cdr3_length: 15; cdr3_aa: CASSMGGPSTDTQYF; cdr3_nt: TGCGCCAGCTCGATGGGGGGGCCAAGCACAGATACGCAGTATTTT
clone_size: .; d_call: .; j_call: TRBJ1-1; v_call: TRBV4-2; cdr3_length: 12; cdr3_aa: CASSQKNTEAFF; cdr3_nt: TGTGCCAGCAGCCAGAAGAACACTGAAGCTTTCTTT
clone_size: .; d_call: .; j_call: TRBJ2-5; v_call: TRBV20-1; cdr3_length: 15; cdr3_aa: CSARDGAFSQETQYF; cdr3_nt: TGCAGTGCTAGAGACGGGGCGTTTAGCCAAGAGACCCAGTACTTC
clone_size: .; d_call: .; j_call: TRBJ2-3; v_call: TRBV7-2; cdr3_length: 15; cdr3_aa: CASSSSGTQGDTQYF; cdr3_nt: TGTGCCAGCAGCTCCTCCGGGACCCAGGGGGATACGCAGTATTTT
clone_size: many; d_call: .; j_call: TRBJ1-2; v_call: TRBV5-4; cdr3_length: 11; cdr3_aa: CASSSLDGYTF; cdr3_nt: TGTGCCAGCAGCTCACTGGATGGCTACACCTTC
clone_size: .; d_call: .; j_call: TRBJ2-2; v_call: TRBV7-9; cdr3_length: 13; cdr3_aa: CASSLGRTGELFF; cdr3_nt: TGTGCCAGCAGCTTAGGGAGGACCGGGGAGCTGTTTTTT
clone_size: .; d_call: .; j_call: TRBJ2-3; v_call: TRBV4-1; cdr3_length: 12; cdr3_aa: CASSLDREVRYF; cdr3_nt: TGCGCCAGCAGCTTAGACAGGGAGGTACGGTATTTT
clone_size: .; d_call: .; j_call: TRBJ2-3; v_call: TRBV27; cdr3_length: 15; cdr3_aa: CASSLLSNAVRTQYF; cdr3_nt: TGTGCCAGCAGTTTACTTTCCAACGCCGTACGTACGCAGTATTTT
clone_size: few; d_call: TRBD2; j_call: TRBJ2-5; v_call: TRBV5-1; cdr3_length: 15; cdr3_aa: CASSEMGTSRETQYF; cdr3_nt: TGCGCCAGCAGCGAAATGGGGACTAGTAGGGAGACCCAGTACTTC